The text below deals with one T cell receptor beta chain. This sample was taken from a study of blood T cell repertoires in COVID-19. The wider study: The United States, Italy and Spain supplied acute and convalescent COVID-19 samples. PBMCs, B-cell-depleted T cells, or T cells provided the cDNA or gDNA that made up the material.

Original analysis: Reference gene primer amplification in the assay estimated nucleated cell counts. TCRdb's table, derived via immunoSEQ multiplex PCR, lists solely in-frame clones and lacks some. The DNA was the basis for D and trimming; V, J and clone size are from that table. The table shows 65,000 or so clones, with more than 65% occurring only once. The CDR3 is 15 amino acids. CDR1 is SGHRS, CDR2 YFSETQ, per germline. The V gene lost 0 bases and the J gene lost 3 bases, with 10 bases spanning the gap. The material sequenced was peripheral blood. The TCR was taken from a human donor in a cohort sampled during active COVID-19. This chain joins TRBV5-1 and TRBJ2-1; no reliable D call. The CDR3 sequence is CASSLAVAGYNEQFF. The CDR3 nucleotides are TGCGCCAGCAGCTTGGCCGTGGCAGGCTACAATGAGCAGTTCTTC.